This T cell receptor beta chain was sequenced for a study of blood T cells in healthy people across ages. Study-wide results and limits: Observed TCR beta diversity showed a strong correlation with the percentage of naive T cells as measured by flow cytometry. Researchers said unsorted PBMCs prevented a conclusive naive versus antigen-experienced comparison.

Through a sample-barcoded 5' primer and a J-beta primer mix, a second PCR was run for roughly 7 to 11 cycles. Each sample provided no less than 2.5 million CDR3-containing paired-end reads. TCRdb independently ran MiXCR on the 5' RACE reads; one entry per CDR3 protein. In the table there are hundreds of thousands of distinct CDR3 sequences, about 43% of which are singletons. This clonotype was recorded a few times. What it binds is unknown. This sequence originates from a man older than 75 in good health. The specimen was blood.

The CDR3 sequence is CSVQPRYTGELFF. CDR3 sequence (DNA): TGCAGCGTTCAACCCAGATACACCGGGGAGCTGTTTTTT. The rearrangement joins TRBV29-1 to TRBJ2-2; D is uncertain. The V and J ends lost 5 bases and 3 bases respectively, with 10 bases between them. This CDR3 spans 13 amino acids. Germline CDR1 and CDR2: SQVTM and ANQGSEA.